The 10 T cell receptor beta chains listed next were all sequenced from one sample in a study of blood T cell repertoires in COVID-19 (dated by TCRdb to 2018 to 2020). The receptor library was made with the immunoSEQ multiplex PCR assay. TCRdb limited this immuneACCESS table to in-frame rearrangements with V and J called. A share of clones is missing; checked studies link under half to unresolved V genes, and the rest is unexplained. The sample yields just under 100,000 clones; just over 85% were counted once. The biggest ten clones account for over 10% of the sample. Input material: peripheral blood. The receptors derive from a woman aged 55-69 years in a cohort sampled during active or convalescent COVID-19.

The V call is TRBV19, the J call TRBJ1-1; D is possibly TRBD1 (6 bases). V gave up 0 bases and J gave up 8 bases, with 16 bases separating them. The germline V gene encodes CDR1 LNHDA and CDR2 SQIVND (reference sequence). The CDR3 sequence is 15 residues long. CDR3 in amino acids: CASSIDDHRTAEAFF. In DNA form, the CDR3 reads TGTGCCAGTAGTATAGACGACCATCGGACAGCAGAAGCTTTCTTT.

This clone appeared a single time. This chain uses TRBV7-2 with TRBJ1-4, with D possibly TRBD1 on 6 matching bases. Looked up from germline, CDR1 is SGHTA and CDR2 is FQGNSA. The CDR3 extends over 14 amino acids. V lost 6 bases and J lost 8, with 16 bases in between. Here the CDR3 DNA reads TGTGCCAGCAGTTCCTCCGGGACATTCGAAAAACTGTTTTTT. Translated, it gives CASSSSGTFEKLFF.

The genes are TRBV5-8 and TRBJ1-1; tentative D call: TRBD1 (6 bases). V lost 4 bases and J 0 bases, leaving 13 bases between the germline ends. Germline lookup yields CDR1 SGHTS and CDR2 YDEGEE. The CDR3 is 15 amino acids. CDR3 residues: CASSRNRAMNTEAFF. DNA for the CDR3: TGTGCCAGCAGCCGGAACAGGGCAATGAACACTGAAGCTTTCTTT. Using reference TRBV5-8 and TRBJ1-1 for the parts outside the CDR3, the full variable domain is EAGVTQSPTHLIKTRGQQATLRCSPISGHTSVYWYQQALGLGLQFLLWYDEGEERNRGNFPPRFSGRQFPNYSSELNVNALELEDSALYLCASSRNRAMNTEAFFGQGTRLTVV.

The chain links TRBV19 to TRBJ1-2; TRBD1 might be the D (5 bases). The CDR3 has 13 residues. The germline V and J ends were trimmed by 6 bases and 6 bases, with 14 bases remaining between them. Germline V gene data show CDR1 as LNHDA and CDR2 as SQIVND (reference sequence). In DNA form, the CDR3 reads TGTGCCAGTAGCTTAAGGGGCAGGAATGGCTACACCTTC. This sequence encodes CASSLRGRNGYTF.

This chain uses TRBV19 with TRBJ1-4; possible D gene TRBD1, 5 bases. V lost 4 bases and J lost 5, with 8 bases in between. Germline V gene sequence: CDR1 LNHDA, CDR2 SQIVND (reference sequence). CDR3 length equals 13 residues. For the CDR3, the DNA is TGTGCCAGTAGTAGGGCAGGGAATGAAAAACTGTTTTTT. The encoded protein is CASSRAGNEKLFF.

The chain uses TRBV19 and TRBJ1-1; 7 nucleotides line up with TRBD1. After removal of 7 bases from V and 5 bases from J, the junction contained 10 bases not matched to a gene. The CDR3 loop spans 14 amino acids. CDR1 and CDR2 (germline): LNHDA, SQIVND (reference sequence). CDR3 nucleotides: TGTGCCAGTACCCGGACAGGAGGAGGGACTGAAGCTTTCTTT. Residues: CASTRTGGGTEAFF. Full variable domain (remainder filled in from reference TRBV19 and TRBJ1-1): DGGITQSPKYLFRKEGQNVTLSCEQNLNHDAMYWYRQDPGQGLRLIYYSQIVNDFQKGDIAEGYSVSREKKESFPLTVTSAQKNPTAFYLCASTRTGGGTEAFFGQGTRLTVV.

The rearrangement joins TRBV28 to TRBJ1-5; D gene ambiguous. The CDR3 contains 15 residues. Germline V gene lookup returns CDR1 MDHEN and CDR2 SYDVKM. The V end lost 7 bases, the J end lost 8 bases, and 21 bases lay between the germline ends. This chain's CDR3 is CASKPGNEAWEPQHF. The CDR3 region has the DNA TGTGCCAGCAAACCGGGGAACGAGGCCTGGGAGCCCCAGCATTTT.

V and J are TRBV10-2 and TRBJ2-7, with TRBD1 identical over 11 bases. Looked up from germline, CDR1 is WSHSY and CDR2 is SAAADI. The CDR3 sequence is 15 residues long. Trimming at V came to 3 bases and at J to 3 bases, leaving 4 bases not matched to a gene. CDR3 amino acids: CASSEKGTGGYEQYF. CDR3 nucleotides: TGCGCCAGCAGTGAAAAGGGGACAGGGGGCTACGAGCAGTACTTC.

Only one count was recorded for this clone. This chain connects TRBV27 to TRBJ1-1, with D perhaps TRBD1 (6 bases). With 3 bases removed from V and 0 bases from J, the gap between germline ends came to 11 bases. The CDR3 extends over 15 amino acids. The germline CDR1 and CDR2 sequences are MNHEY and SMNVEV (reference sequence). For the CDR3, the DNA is TGTGCCAGCAGTTTGGGCCAGGGGATGAACACTGAAGCTTTCTTT. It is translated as CASSLGQGMNTEAFF.

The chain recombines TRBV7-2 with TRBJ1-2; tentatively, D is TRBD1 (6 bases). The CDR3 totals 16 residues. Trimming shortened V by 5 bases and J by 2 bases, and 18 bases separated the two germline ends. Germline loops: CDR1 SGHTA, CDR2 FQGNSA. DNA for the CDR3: TGTGCCAGCAGCCTAGTGGGGGCGGCCAACAACTATGGCTACACCTTC. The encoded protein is CASSLVGAANNYGYTF.